Shown below are 20 T cell receptor beta chains from a single sample sequenced in a study of OX40 agonist ivuxolimab in advanced cancers. The library came from the immunoSEQ multiplex PCR assay. The source is immuneACCESS, and TCRdb retained only in-frame sequences with V and J called. Part of the clones is not carried over; for the studies checked, unresolved V genes explain less than half of this, and the remainder is unexplained. Within this sample are tens of thousands of clones, with roughly 92% of them counted one time only. Clones ranked in the top ten supply around 12% of the sample. The sequenced sample was CD4+ or CD8+ T cells sorted from blood, obtained in a trial of the OX40 agonist ivuxolimab. These receptor sequences come from an adult with an advanced solid tumor such as melanoma, head and neck, liver or kidney cancer.

The chain couples TRBV7-2 to TRBJ2-7; 16 bases agree with TRBD2. This CDR3 region has 18 residues. V shed 4 bases, J shed 0 bases, and the junction held 6 bases outside the gene matches. Germline-derived CDR1 and CDR2 are SGHTA and FQGNSA. This chain's CDR3 is CASSSGTSGRDISYEQYF. The CDR3 DNA is TGTGCCAGCAGCTCCGGGACTAGCGGGAGGGATATCTCCTACGAGCAGTACTTC.

This clone was found once. The V and J genes are TRBV10-1 and TRBJ2-3, with TRBD1 matching over 9 bases. Germline V gene sequence: CDR1 WNHNN, CDR2 SYGVQD (reference sequence). Losses at the gene ends were 3 bases for V and 2 bases for J; bases not matched to a gene: 9. The CDR3 spans 17 residues. The CDR3 DNA is TGCGCCAGCAGTGATGAATTGGTACAGGGGGCCACAGATACGCAGTATTTT. This translates into CASSDELVQGATDTQYF.

The V call is TRBV9, the J call TRBJ2-1, with 8 bases fitting TRBD2. In germline, CDR1 is SGDLS, CDR2 YYNGEE. CDR3 length equals 13 residues. V trimming: 10 bases; J trimming: 0 bases; junction bases outside the gene matches: 3. Here the CDR3 reads CASSGGSYNEQFF. The CDR3 DNA reads TGTGCCTCAAGCGGGGGCTCCTACAATGAGCAGTTCTTC.

The chain combines TRBV6-6 with TRBJ2-3, with D possibly TRBD2 on 5 matching bases. Between the trimmed V and J ends, which lost 0 bases and 4 bases, there was a span of 14 bases. CDR3 size: 16 residues. Germline CDR1 reads MNHNY; CDR2 reads SVGAGI (reference sequence). The CDR3 region is CASSYSHSGWADTQYF. Written as DNA, the CDR3 is TGTGCCAGCAGTTACTCCCACAGCGGCTGGGCAGATACGCAGTATTTT.

CDR3 DNA: TGTGCCAGCAGCCAAGATCAGGGACAGTTCTTC. It specifies CASSQDQGQFF. The genes are TRBV4-2 and TRBJ2-1, with a possible D match to TRBD1 (5 bases). Germline V gene lookup returns CDR1 LGHNA and CDR2 YNFKEQ. Trimming removed 0 bases from V and 13 bases from J, with 7 bases in between. CDR3 size: 11 residues.

The V and J genes are TRBV4-1 and TRBJ2-7; 8 nucleotides line up with TRBD2. The CDR3 is 17 residues long. V gave up 0 bases and J gave up 0 bases; unmatched junction bases: 7. The germline CDR1 and CDR2 sequences are MGHRA and YSYEKL. CDR3 bases: TGCGCCAGCAGCCAAGAGGGCCTAGCGGGCACCTCCTACGAGCAGTACTTC. Encoded protein: CASSQEGLAGTSYEQYF.

This chain joins TRBV5-1 and TRBJ1-2; D unclear. Trimming took 6 bases from V and 8 from J, leaving 20 bases between them. CDR3 length: 14 residues. Germline V gene sequence: CDR1 SGHRS, CDR2 YFSETQ. In nucleotides, the CDR3 is TGCGCCAGCAAACTATTTGGCGGAGGAGACGGCTACACCTTC. Translated: CASKLFGGGDGYTF.

Concerning this clone itself: An end of the junction does not agree with germline; a read error may underlie this. The chain links TRBV6-1 to TRBJ2-3; TRBD2 matches at 10 bases. Germline lookup yields CDR1 MNHNS and CDR2 SASEGT. This CDR3 is 17 amino acids long. The CDR3: CASSEGAGGASTGTQYF. CDR3 sequence (DNA): TGTGCCAGCAGTGAAGGAGCGGGAGGGGCTAGCACAGGTACGCAGTATTTT.

The V call is TRBV2, the J call TRBJ2-7; 13 bases are shared with TRBD2. J gave up 1 base and V 7 bases, and 7 bases lay outside the gene matches. The CDR3 length is 16 residues. Per the germline V gene, CDR1 is SNHLY and CDR2 is FYNNEI. The CDR3 sequence: CASKLPGLAGSYEQYF. CDR3 nucleotides: TGTGCCAGCAAACTCCCGGGACTAGCGGGATCCTACGAGCAGTACTTC.

The gene calls are TRBV19 and TRBJ2-7; TRBD1 matches 9 bases. The J segment lost 2 bases and the V segment lost 5 bases, leaving 4 bases of the junction unmatched. In germline, CDR1 is LNHDA, CDR2 SQIVND (reference sequence). The CDR3 has 14 amino acids. The CDR3 nucleotides are TGTGCCAGTAGTCCCCGACAGGGGGCCTACGAGCAGTACTTC. Translated, it gives CASSPRQGAYEQYF.

The genes are TRBV10-2 and TRBJ2-7, with D uncertain. Germline CDR1 WSHSY, CDR2 SAAADI. The V end lost 2 bases, the J end lost 0 bases, and 5 bases lay between the germline ends. The CDR3 is made up of 13 amino acids. This CDR3 is CASSEVASYEQYF. The CDR3 DNA reads TGCGCCAGCAGTGAGGTAGCCTCCTACGAGCAGTACTTC.

The CDR3 spells CASSYRVQETQYF. The CDR3 DNA reads TGTGCCAGCAGCTACAGGGTACAAGAGACCCAGTACTTC. The chain uses TRBV5-6 and TRBJ2-5, with D possibly being TRBD1 (6 bases). V was shortened by 3 bases and J by 2 bases, with 8 bases between the two germline ends. CDR1 and CDR2 from the germline V gene are SGHDT and YYEEEE. This CDR3 is built from 13 residues.

The V gene is TRBV7-9, the J gene TRBJ1-2; D not resolved. V dropped 2 bases and J dropped 0 bases, with 4 bases sitting between them. This CDR3 spans 13 amino acids. Germline CDR1 and CDR2: SEHNR and FQNEAQ (reference sequence). CDR3 protein: CASSLSSNYGYTF. The CDR3 bases are TGTGCCAGCAGCTTATCTTCTAACTATGGCTACACCTTC.

The chain is built from TRBV28 and TRBJ1-5; the D is unclear. The CDR3 runs to 11 residues. Trimming took off 6 bases at V and 7 bases at J, with 7 bases between the two ends. CDR1 is MDHEN and CDR2 is SYDVKM in the germline V gene. The CDR3: CASSHDQPQHF. DNA for the CDR3: TGTGCCAGCAGCCATGACCAGCCCCAGCATTTT.

This clone occurred once. The chain links TRBV9 to TRBJ2-1; perhaps TRBD2 as D (5 bases). V lost 3 bases and J lost 0, with 16 bases in between. CDR1 and CDR2 (germline): SGDLS, YYNGEE. This CDR3 region has 17 residues. Written as DNA, the CDR3 is TGTGCCAGCAGCGGCAGCGGCGCCCCGAGCTCCTACAATGAGCAGTTCTTC. It yields the protein CASSGSGAPSSYNEQFF.

The V gene is TRBV5-1, the J gene TRBJ2-1; D unclear. The ends were cut back, 4 bases at V and 5 bases at J, with 7 bases in the middle. Germline values: CDR1 SGHRS, CDR2 YFSETQ. CDR3 length equals 12 residues. The CDR3 DNA follows: TGCGCCAGCAGCGGGCGTAACAATGAGCAGTTCTTC. It translates to CASSGRNNEQFF.

The chain combines TRBV18 with TRBJ2-6, with D maybe TRBD1 (5 bases). Trimming removed 4 bases from V and 2 bases from J, with 12 bases in between. This CDR3 contains 16 residues. Looked up from germline, CDR1 is KGHSH and CDR2 is LQKENI. In nucleotides, the CDR3 is TGTGCCAGCTCACTCTGGGCAGGGACTGGGGCCAACGTCCTGACTTTC. It specifies CASSLWAGTGANVLTF.

This clone has a single count. The chain is built from TRBV19 and TRBJ2-1, with D possibly being TRBD1 (6 bases). Germline loops: CDR1 LNHDA, CDR2 SQIVND (reference sequence). This CDR3 comprises 13 residues. Trimming pared 6 bases from V and 2 bases from J, leaving 8 bases between. The CDR3 spells CASSRDTYNEQFF. The CDR3 region has the DNA TGTGCCAGTAGCCGGGACACCTACAATGAGCAGTTCTTC.

The V and J genes are TRBV9 and TRBJ1-2, with unresolved D. CDR3 size: 13 residues. From germline, CDR1 is SGDLS and CDR2 YYNGEE. The ends were cut back, 4 bases at V and 5 bases at J, with 12 bases in the middle. The CDR3 spells CASSPSGGYGYTF. The CDR3 DNA is TGTGCCAGCAGCCCCTCGGGAGGGTATGGCTACACCTTC.

V is TRBV7-9 and J is TRBJ2-3, with D possibly being TRBD2 (6 bases). Germline V gene lookup returns CDR1 SEHNR and CDR2 FQNEAQ (reference sequence). The CDR3 is 15 residues long. The ends were cut back, 3 bases at V and 2 bases at J, with 12 bases in the middle. CDR3 in amino acids: CASSLFGGFTDTQYF. CDR3 sequence (DNA): TGTGCCAGCAGCTTGTTCGGGGGATTCACAGATACGCAGTATTTT.